A single sample gave rise to the 17 T cell receptor beta chains below, sequenced in a study of tumor and adjacent non-tumor tissue in lung cancer. The template was RNA from unsorted bulk tissue. More than 3 cm separated this lung sample from the edge of the tumor. TCRbeta libraries were built with three rounds of nested PCR, modified from ARM-PCR. TCRdb used MiXCR to reprocess the multiplex PCR reads, holding one entry per CDR3 protein. The table includes some 100,000 distinct CDR3 sequences, 50% to 70% detected once. Sequencing was performed on distant non-tumor lung tissue. These receptors all come from a man aged 60-69 years with non-small cell lung cancer.

In regard to this clonotype: Compared with germline, one end of the junction differs, possibly owing to a read error. This chain links TRBV29-1 with TRBJ1-1, with 8 bases lining up with TRBD1. The CDR3 totals 14 residues. Germline V gives CDR1 SQVTM, CDR2 ANQGSEA. The CDR3 DNA sequence: TGTAGTGTTGGGCAGGGGGCATCTTCTACTGAAGCTTTCTTT. Protein: CSVGQGASSTEAFF.

This clonotype is medium-sized within its sample. The chain combines TRBV10-3 with TRBJ2-7; 9 nucleotides match TRBD1. CDR1 and CDR2 from the germline V gene are ENHRY and SYGVKD. The CDR3 has 14 amino acids. The trim removed 11 bases at V and 6 bases at J, leaving 14 bases unmatched. CDR3 DNA: TGTGCCTCAAAAAAGGGGGACAGGGAGGGCGAGCAGTACTTC. This gives the protein CASKKGDREGEQYF.

The V and J genes are TRBV29-1 and TRBJ2-7; possible D gene TRBD2, 5 bases. Trimming shortened V by 5 bases and J by 3 bases, and 17 bases separated the two germline ends. Germline CDR1 and CDR2: SQVTM and ANQGSEA. The CDR3 has 14 residues. CDR3 bases: TGCAGCGTTCTTCGGGAAGGAAACGACTACGAGCAGTACTTC. Its protein is CSVLREGNDYEQYF.

The chain has TRBV7-9 and TRBJ2-1; a weak D match, TRBD2 (6 bases). CDR1 is SEHNR and CDR2 is FQNEAQ in the germline V gene (reference sequence). Trimming shortened V by 7 bases and J by 10 bases, and 14 bases separated the two germline ends. The CDR3 contains 12 residues. CDR3 in amino acids: CASTKSGYEQFF. The CDR3 nucleotides read TGTGCCAGCACCAAGAGCGGGTACGAGCAGTTCTTC. The complete variable domain, with remaining parts taken from reference TRBV7-9 and TRBJ2-1, reads DTGVSQNPRHKITKRGQNVTFRCDPISEHNRLYWYRQTLGQGPEFLTYFQNEAQLEKSRLLSDRFSAERPKGSFSTLEIQRTEQGDSAMYLCASTKSGYEQFFGPGTRLTVL.

On this clonotype itself: At one of its ends the junction is not consistent with the germline gene, which may arise from a read error. The chain uses TRBV7-9 and TRBJ2-5; D unresolved. This CDR3 comprises 14 residues. Germline V CDR1 and CDR2: SEHNR, FQNEAQ (reference sequence). The CDR3 sequence is CASSTDGNQETQYF. CDR3 bases: TGTGCCAGCAGCACGGACGGAAACCAAGAGACCCAGTATTTC.

Comments on this clonotype: Being one base from a much bigger clone, this may be a read error. V gene TRBV20-1 combines with J gene TRBJ1-5, with D unresolved. The CDR3 sequence is 15 residues long. CDR1 and CDR2 from the germline V gene are DFQATT and SNEGSKA (reference sequence). CDR3 sequence: CSARDLVGDYQPRHF. The CDR3 coding sequence is TGCAGTGCTAGAGATCTTGTGGGAGATTATCAGCCCCGGCATTTT.

This chain uses TRBV11-2 with TRBJ2-2; D is ambiguous. Germline loops: CDR1 SGHAT, CDR2 FQNNGV. The CDR3 contains 17 residues. The V end lost 2 bases, the J end lost 1 base, and 14 bases lay between the germline ends. CDR3 nucleotide sequence: TGTGCCAGCAGCTTACTCTCATGGGCGAGGAACACCGGGGAGCTGTTTTTT. Translated, it gives CASSLLSWARNTGELFF.

V usage is TRBV4-3 and J usage is TRBJ2-2, with 8 bases identical to TRBD1. The germline CDR1 and CDR2 sequences are LGHNA and YSLEER. The CDR3 has 14 amino acids. Germline trimming cut 3 bases from V and 16 bases from J; bases unmatched to any gene: 13. The chain's CDR3 is CASSHGDRTGEPFF. The CDR3 coding sequence is TGCGCCAGCAGCCACGGGGACAGGACCGGGGAACCGTTTTTT.

Concerning this clonotype: This may stem from a read error, because a much larger clone lies one nucleotide away. J is TRBJ1-5 and V is TRBV28; 10 bases match TRBD1. Germline values: CDR1 MDHEN, CDR2 SYDVKM. After removal of 7 bases from V and 6 bases from J, the junction contained 6 bases not matched to a gene. The CDR3 spans 14 residues. The CDR3 DNA is TGTGCCAGCAATTCGACAGGGGGCTTTCAGCCCCAGCATTTT. Translated: CASNSTGGFQPQHF.

A word on this clonotype: At one boundary the junction diverges from the germline segment, which might be a read error. The gene calls are TRBV29-1 and TRBJ2-2; D is possibly TRBD2 (5 bases). The germline V gene encodes CDR1 SQVTM and CDR2 ANQGSEA. This CDR3 contains 13 residues. This CDR3 is CSVAPTPGGELIF. The CDR3 coding sequence is TGCAGCGTTGCCCCGACCCCGGGTGGGGAGCTGATTTTT.

The chain employs TRBV30 and TRBJ1-2, with D maybe TRBD1 (6 bases). CDR1 and CDR2 from the germline V gene are GTSNPN and SVGIG (reference sequence). CDR3 size: 14 residues. V was shortened by 0 bases and J by 4 bases, with 12 bases between the two germline ends. The CDR3 here is CAWSVGGQGYGYTF. The CDR3 DNA is TGTGCCTGGAGTGTAGGGGGGCAGGGCTATGGCTACACCTTC. The full variable domain, with the rest looked up from reference TRBV30 and TRBJ1-2, is SQTIHQWPATLVQPVGSPLSLECTVEGTSNPNLYWYRQAAGRGLQLLFYSVGIGQISSEVPQNLSASRPQDRQFILSSKKLLLSDSGFYLCAWSVGGQGYGYTFGSGTRLTVV.

CDR3 bases: TGCAGCATTGCACCCAAGCTAGGGGAGGTGGAATCCTACGAGCAGTACTTC. As protein: CSIAPKLGEVESYEQYF. The chain combines TRBV29-1 with TRBJ2-7; D might be TRBD2 (6 bases). Trimming stripped 8 bases from V and 1 base from J, with 27 bases between. The CDR3 is made up of 17 amino acids. Germline assignment: CDR1 SQVTM and CDR2 ANQGSEA.

This chain links TRBV20-1 with TRBJ1-5; D is undetermined. The germline V gene has CDR1 DFQATT and CDR2 SNEGSKA (reference sequence). V shed 3 bases and J shed 3 bases, with 12 bases lying between them. The CDR3 is 14 amino acids. The CDR3 spells CSASDPRPNQPQHF. In nucleotides, the CDR3 is TGCAGTGCTAGTGATCCCAGGCCCAATCAGCCCCAGCATTTT.

The CDR3 spells CASSSSFDNEQFF. The CDR3 DNA is TGTGCCAGCAGCTCGTCTTTTGACAATGAGCAGTTCTTC. V is TRBV7-2 and J is TRBJ2-1; no firm D call. V lost 4 bases and J lost 5, with 9 bases in between. The CDR3 sequence is 13 residues long. Germline assignment: CDR1 SGHTA and CDR2 FQGNSA.

This clonotype was recorded many times. This chain's CDR3 is CASSPGQDNSPLHF. The CDR3 region has the DNA TGTGCCAGCAGTCCCGGACAGGATAATTCACCCCTCCACTTT. V and J are TRBV12-3 or TRBV12-4 and TRBJ1-6, with TRBD1 matching over 7 bases. Germline trimming cut 5 bases from V and 5 bases from J; bases unmatched to any gene: 3. This CDR3 has 14 amino acids.

Worth noting for this clonotype: This may stem from a read error, because a much larger clone lies one nucleotide away. This chain links TRBV20-1 with TRBJ2-7; a weak D match, TRBD2 (7 bases). The CDR3 extends over 12 amino acids. The germline V gene has CDR1 DFQATT and CDR2 SNEGSKA (reference sequence). CDR3 protein: CSGGAGLAEQCF. The CDR3 DNA is TGCAGTGGGGGGGCAGGGCTAGCGGAGCAGTGCTTC.

There are many counts of this clonotype. This rearrangement joins TRBV25-1 to TRBJ2-2, with D maybe TRBD1 (5 bases). Trimming stripped 2 bases from V and 6 bases from J, with 10 bases between. CDR1 is MGHDK, CDR2 SYGVNS, per germline. The CDR3 has 14 amino acids. The CDR3 region has the DNA TGTGCCAGCAGTGAAATGACAGTTTCCGGGGAGCTGTTTTTT. Translating it yields CASSEMTVSGELFF.